The clone carrying this T cell receptor (beta chain) was seen a few times. Its specificity is not known. RNA transcripts yielded amplified TCR beta CDR3 regions. Carried out on the TCR CDR3, a first-round RT-PCR used the HTBI primer set. TCRdb re-called the multiplex PCR reads with MiXCR, one entry per CDR3 protein. The data show fewer than 650,000 distinct CDR3 sequences, about 14% seen once. This record belongs to a study of T cells in Graves' hyperthyroidism and ophthalmopathy. Study-wide findings and caveats: A model of 13 V-J features distinguished ophthalmopathy from stable hyperthyroidism.

Patients showing uncontrolled infection, other autoimmune disease, pregnancy or lactation were ineligible. Out of more than 8 ml of fresh peripheral blood came the PBMCs. This CDR3 region has 15 residues. Germline V gene data show CDR1 as SGDLS and CDR2 as YYNGEE. V lost 0 bases and J lost 2, with 12 bases in between. The chain recombines TRBV9 with TRBJ2-7; maybe TRBD1 (6 bases). This receptor was identified in a woman aged 18-29 years with Graves' ophthalmopathy. The specimen sequenced was blood. CDR3 nucleotides: TGTGCCAGCAGCGTAGCCCCCCAGGGGACCTACGAGCAGTACTTC. Its protein product is CASSVAPQGTYEQYF. Filled out from reference TRBV9 and TRBJ2-7, the complete variable domain reads DSGVTQTPKHLITATGQRVTLRCSPRSGDLSVYWYQQSLDQGLQFLIQYYNGEERAKGNILERFSAQQFPDLHSELNLSSLELGDSALYFCASSVAPQGTYEQYFGPGTRLTVT.